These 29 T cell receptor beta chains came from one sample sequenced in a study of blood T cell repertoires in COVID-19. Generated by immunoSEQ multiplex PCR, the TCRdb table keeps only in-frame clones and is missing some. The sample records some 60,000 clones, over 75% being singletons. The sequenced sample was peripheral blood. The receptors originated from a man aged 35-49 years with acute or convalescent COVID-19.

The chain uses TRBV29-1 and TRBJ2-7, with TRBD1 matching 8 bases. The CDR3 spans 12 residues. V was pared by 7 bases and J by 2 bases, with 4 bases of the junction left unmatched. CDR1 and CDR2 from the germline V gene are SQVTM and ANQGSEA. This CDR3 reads CSAGTGPYEQYF. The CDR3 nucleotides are TGCAGCGCCGGGACAGGTCCCTACGAGCAGTACTTC.

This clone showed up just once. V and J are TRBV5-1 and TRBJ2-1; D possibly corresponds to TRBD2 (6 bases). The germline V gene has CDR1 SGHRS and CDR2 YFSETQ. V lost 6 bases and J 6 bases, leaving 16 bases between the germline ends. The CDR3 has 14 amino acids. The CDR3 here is CASTQAGTGNEQFF. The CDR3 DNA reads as TGCGCCAGCACCCAGGCGGGAACGGGCAATGAGCAGTTCTTC.

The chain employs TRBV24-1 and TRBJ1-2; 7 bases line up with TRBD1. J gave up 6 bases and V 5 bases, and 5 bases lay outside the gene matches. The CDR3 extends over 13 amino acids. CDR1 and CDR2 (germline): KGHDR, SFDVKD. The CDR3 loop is CATSVGGGDGYTF. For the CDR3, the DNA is TGTGCCACCAGTGTCGGAGGGGGCGATGGCTACACCTTC.

CDR3 sequence: CASSLGRSNTGELFF. CDR3 sequence (DNA): TGTGCCAGCAGTTTAGGCAGGTCGAACACCGGGGAGCTGTTTTTT. The chain carries TRBV27 and TRBJ2-2; D is undetermined. Trimming left V 2 bases short and J 0 bases short, with 7 bases between. The CDR3 sequence is 15 residues long. From germline, CDR1 is MNHEY and CDR2 SMNVEV (reference sequence).

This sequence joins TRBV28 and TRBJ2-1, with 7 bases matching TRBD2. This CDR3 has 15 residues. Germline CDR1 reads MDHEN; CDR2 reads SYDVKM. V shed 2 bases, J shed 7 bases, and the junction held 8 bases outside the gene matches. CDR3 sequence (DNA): TGTGCCAGCAGTTTAGCCGGGAGGATTCAGAATGAGCAGTTCTTC. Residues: CASSLAGRIQNEQFF.

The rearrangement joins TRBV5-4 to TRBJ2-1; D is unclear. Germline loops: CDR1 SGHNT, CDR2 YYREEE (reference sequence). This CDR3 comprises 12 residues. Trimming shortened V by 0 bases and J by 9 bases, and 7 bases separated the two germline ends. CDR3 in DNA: TGTGCCAGCAGCTTGGAGCGAACTGAGCAGTTCTTC. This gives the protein CASSLERTEQFF.

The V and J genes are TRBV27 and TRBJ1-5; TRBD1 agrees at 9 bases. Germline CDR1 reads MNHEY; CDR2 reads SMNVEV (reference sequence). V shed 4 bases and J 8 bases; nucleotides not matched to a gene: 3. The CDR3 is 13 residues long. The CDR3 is CASSWTGVEPQHF. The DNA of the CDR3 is TGTGCCAGCAGTTGGACAGGGGTTGAGCCCCAGCATTTT.

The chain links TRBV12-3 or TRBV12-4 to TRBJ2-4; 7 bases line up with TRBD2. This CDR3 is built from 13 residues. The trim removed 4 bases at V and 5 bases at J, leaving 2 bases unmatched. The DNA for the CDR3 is TGTGCCAGCAGTTCTCTAGCGGAAAACATTCAGTACTTC. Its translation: CASSSLAENIQYF.

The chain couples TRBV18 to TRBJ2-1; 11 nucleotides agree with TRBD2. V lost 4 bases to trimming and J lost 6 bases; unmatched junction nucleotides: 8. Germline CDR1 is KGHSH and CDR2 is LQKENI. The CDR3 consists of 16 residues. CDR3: CASSQIAGGPLNEQFF. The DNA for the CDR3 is TGTGCCAGCTCACAGATAGCGGGAGGGCCGCTCAATGAGCAGTTCTTC.

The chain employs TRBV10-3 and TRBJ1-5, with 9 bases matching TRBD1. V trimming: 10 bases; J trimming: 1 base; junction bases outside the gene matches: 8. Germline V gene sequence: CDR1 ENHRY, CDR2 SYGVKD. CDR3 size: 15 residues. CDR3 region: CATMDRGRSNQPQHF. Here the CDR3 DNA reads TGTGCCACAATGGACAGGGGAAGGAGCAATCAGCCCCAGCATTTT.

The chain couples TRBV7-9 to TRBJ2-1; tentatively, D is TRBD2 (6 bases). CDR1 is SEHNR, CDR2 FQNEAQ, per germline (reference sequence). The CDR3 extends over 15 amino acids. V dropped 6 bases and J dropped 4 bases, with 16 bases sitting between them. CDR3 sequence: CASSSWRGQYNEQFF. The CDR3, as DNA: TGTGCCAGCAGTAGTTGGCGGGGTCAATACAATGAGCAGTTCTTC.

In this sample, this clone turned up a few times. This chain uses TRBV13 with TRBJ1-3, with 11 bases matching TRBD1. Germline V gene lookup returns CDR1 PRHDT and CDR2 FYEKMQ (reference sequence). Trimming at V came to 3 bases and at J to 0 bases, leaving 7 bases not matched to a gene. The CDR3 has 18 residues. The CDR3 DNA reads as TGTGCCAGCAGCTTTCCAAGGACAGGGGGCCTCTCTGGAAACACCATATATTTT. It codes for CASSFPRTGGLSGNTIYF.

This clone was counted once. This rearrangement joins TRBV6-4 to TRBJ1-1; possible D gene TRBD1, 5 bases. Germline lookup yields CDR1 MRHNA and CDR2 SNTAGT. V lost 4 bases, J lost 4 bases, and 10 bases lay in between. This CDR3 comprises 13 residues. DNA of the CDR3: TGTGCCAGCAGTGGACAGCCGGGCACTGAAGCTTTCTTT. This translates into CASSGQPGTEAFF.

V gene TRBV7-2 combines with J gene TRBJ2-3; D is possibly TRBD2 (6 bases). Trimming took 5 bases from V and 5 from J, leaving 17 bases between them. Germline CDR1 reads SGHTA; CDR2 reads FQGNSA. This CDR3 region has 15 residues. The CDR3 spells CASSTIGGNGDTQYF. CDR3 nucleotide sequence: TGTGCCAGCAGCACTATCGGCGGGAATGGAGATACGCAGTATTTT.

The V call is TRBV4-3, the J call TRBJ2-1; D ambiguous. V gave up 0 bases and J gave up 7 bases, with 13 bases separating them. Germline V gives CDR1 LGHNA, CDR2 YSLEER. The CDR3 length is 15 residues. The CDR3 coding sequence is TGCGCCAGCAGCCAAGATCGGCGCGGAGAAAATGAGCAGTTCTTC. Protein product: CASSQDRRGENEQFF.

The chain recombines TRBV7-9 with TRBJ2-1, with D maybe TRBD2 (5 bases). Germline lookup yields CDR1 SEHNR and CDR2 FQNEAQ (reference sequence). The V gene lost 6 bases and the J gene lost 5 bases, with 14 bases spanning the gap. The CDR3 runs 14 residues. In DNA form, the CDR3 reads TGTGCCAGCAGTCCGCCCCCCGGGGACAATGAGCAGTTCTTC. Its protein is CASSPPPGDNEQFF.

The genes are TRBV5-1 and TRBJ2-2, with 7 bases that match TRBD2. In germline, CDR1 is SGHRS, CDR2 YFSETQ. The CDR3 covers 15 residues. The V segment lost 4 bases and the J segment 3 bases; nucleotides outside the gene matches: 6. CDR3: CASSITSEYTGELFF. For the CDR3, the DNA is TGCGCCAGCAGCATCACTAGCGAATACACCGGGGAGCTGTTTTTT.

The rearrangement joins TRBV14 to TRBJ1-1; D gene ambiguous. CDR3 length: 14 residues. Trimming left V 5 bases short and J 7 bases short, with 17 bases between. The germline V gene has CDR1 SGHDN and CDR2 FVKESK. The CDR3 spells CASSRISGLLEAFF. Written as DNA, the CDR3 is TGTGCCAGCAGCAGGATCAGCGGGTTGCTTGAAGCTTTCTTT.

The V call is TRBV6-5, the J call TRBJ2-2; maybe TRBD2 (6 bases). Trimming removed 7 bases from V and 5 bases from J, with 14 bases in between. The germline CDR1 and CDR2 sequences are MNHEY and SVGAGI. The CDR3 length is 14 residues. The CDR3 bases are TGTGCCAGCAATCCTCCGGGGGAGACCGGGGAGCTGTTTTTT. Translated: CASNPPGETGELFF.

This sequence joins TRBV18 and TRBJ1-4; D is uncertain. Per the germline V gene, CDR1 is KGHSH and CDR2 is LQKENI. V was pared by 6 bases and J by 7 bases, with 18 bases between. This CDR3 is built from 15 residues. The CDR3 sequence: CASSPKDAPSEKLFF. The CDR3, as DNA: TGTGCCAGCTCCCCCAAAGATGCACCCAGTGAAAAACTGTTTTTT. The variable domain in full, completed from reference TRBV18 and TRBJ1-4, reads NAGVMQNPRHLVRRRGQEARLRCSPMKGHSHVYWYRQLPEEGLKFMVYLQKENIIDESGMPKERFSAEFPKEGPSILRIQQVVRGDSAAYFCASSPKDAPSEKLFFGSGTQLSVL.

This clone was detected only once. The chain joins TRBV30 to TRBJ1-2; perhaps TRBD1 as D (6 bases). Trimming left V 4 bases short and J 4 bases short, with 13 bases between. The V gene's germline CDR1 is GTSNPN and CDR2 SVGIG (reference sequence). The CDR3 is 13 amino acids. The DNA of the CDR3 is TGTGCCTGGAACCGCGGACAGAGCTATGGCTACACCTTC. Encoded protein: CAWNRGQSYGYTF. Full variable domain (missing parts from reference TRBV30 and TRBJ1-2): SQTIHQWPATLVQPVGSPLSLECTVEGTSNPNLYWYRQAAGRGLQLLFYSVGIGQISSEVPQNLSASRPQDRQFILSSKKLLLSDSGFYLCAWNRGQSYGYTFGSGTRLTVV.

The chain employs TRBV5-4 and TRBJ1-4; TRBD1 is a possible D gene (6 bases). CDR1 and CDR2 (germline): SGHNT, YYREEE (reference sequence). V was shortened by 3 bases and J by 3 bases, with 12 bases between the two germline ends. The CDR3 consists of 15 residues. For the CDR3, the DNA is TGTGCCAGCAGCTCCGGACAGAATCCTAATGAAAAACTGTTTTTT. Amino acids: CASSSGQNPNEKLFF.

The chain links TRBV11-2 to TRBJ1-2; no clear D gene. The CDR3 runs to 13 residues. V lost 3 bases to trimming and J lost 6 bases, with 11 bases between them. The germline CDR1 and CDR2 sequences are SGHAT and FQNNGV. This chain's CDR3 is CASSFGRWDGYTF. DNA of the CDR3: TGTGCCAGCAGCTTTGGGCGCTGGGATGGCTACACCTTC. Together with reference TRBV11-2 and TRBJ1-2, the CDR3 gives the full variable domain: EAGVAQSPRYKIIEKRQSVAFWCNPISGHATLYWYQQILGQGPKLLIQFQNNGVVDDSQLPKDRFSAERLKGVDSTLKIQPAKLEDSAVYLCASSFGRWDGYTFGSGTRLTVV.

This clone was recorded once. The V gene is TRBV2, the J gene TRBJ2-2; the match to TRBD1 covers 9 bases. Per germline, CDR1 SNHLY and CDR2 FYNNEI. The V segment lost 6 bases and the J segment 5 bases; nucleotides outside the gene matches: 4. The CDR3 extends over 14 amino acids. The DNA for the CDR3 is TGTGCCAGCAGGCAGGACAGGGGTACCGGGGAGCTGTTTTTT. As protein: CASRQDRGTGELFF. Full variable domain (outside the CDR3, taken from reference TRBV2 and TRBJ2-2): EPEVTQTPSHQVTQMGQEVILRCVPISNHLYFYWYRQILGQKVEFLVSFYNNEISEKSEIFDDQFSVERPDGSNFTLKIRSTKLEDSAMYFCASRQDRGTGELFFGEGSRLTVL.

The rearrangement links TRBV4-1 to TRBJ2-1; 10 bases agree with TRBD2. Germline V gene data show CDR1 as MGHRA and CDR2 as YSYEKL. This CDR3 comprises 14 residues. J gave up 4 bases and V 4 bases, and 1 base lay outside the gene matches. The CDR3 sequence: CASSPSGSYNEQFF. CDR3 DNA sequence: TGCGCCAGCAGCCCTAGCGGGAGTTACAATGAGCAGTTCTTC.

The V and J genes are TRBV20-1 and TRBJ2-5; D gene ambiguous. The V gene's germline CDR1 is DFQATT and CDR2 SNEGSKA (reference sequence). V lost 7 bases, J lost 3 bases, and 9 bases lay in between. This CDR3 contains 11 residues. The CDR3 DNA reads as TGCAGTGGATGGGCCGAAGAGACCCAGTACTTC. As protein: CSGWAEETQYF.

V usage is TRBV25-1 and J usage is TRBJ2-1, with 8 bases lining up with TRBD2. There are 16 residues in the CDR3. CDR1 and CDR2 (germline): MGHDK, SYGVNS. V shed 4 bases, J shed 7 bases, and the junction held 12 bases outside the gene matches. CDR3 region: CASSGSGTRAGNEQFF. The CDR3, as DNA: TGTGCCAGCAGTGGCTCCGGGACTAGGGCCGGGAATGAGCAGTTCTTC.

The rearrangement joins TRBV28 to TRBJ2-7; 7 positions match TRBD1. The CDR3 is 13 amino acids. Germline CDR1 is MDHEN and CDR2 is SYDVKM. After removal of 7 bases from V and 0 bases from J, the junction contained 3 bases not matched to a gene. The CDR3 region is CASTPGGSYEQYF. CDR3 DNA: TGTGCCAGCACCCCAGGGGGCTCCTACGAGCAGTACTTC.

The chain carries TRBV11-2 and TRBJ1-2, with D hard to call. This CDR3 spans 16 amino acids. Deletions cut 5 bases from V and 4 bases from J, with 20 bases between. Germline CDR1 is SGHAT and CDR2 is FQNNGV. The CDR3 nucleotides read TGTGCCAGCAGCCAAGGACGGGGAAGGGAATTCTATGGCTACACCTTC. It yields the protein CASSQGRGREFYGYTF. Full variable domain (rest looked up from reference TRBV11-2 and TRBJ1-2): EAGVAQSPRYKIIEKRQSVAFWCNPISGHATLYWYQQILGQGPKLLIQFQNNGVVDDSQLPKDRFSAERLKGVDSTLKIQPAKLEDSAVYLCASSQGRGREFYGYTFGSGTRLTVV.